This passage covers 22 T cell receptor beta chains from one sample sequenced in a study of human T cells and chemical hapten exposure. TCRdb re-derived calls from the RACE reads in MiXCR, one entry per CDR3 protein. The data hold 85,000 to 100,000 distinct CDR3 sequences, with around a quarter observed a single time. Time point denoted: patch test 3, about 24 weeks after DPC sensitization. Treatment reported: therapeutic diphenylcyclopropenone sensitization with weekly scalp DPC. The material sequenced was whole blood, taken in connection with sensitization to the hapten diphenylcyclopropenone (DPC). The receptors were gathered from a middle-aged man with alopecia areata. Some clones in this sample may be carry-over from other donors' samples.

There are a few counts of this clonotype. The chain uses TRBV7-8 and TRBJ2-3, with 9 bases identical to TRBD2. The V and J ends lost 5 bases and 3 bases, in that order; junction bases with no gene match: 9. From germline, CDR1 is SGHVS and CDR2 FQNEAQ. The CDR3 consists of 16 residues. The CDR3 region is CASSLPTSGRTDTQYF. For the CDR3, the DNA is TGTGCCAGCAGCCTACCGACTAGCGGTCGTACAGATACGCAGTATTTT.

The chain combines TRBV21-1 with TRBJ1-2. TRBV21-1 represents a pseudogene. The CDR3 runs 12 residues. The CDR3 DNA sequence: TGTGCCAGCAGCCTGGGCCCACATGGCTACACCTTC. This encodes CASSLGPHGYTF.

This clonotype was counted only a few times. The gene calls are TRBV5-4 and TRBJ2-3, with D uncertain. With 0 bases removed from V and 3 bases from J, the gap between germline ends came to 8 bases. The CDR3 length is 14 residues. The V gene's germline CDR1 is SGHNT and CDR2 YYREEE (reference sequence). The CDR3 loop reads CASSLASRTDTQYF. The CDR3 bases are TGTGCCAGCAGCTTGGCCAGTAGGACAGATACGCAGTATTTT.

V and J are TRBV7-9 and TRBJ1-5, with D possibly TRBD1 on 5 matching bases. Germline CDR1 and CDR2: SEHNR and FQNEAQ (reference sequence). The CDR3 is 14 amino acids. Trimming shortened V by 4 bases and J by 8 bases, and 15 bases separated the two germline ends. The CDR3 DNA is TGTGCCAGCAGCTCTTGGGGGGGAATTGAGCCCCAGCATTTT. Amino acid sequence: CASSSWGGIEPQHF. The full variable domain, rest sourced from reference TRBV7-9 and TRBJ1-5, is DTGVSQNPRHKITKRGQNVTFRCDPISEHNRLYWYRQTLGQGPEFLTYFQNEAQLEKSRLLSDRFSAERPKGSFSTLEIQRTEQGDSAMYLCASSSWGGIEPQHFGDGTRLSIL.

This clonotype appeared a few times. The chain couples TRBV7-8 to TRBJ2-6; D is perhaps TRBD1 or TRBD2 (5 bases each). In germline, CDR1 is SGHVS, CDR2 FQNEAQ. V was pared by 2 bases and J by 0 bases, with 11 bases between. The CDR3 spans 17 residues. CDR3 loop: CASSLRDGVSGANVLTF. Written as DNA, the CDR3 is TGTGCCAGCAGCTTACGGGACGGGGTCTCTGGGGCCAACGTCCTGACTTTC.

The chain couples TRBV10-3 to TRBJ2-2, with D possibly being TRBD2 (6 bases). V shed 10 bases and J shed 0 bases, with 9 bases lying between them. Germline assignment: CDR1 ENHRY and CDR2 SYGVKD. The CDR3 runs to 13 residues. CDR3 residues: CATSGSNTGELFF. The DNA for the CDR3 is TGTGCCACGAGCGGGTCGAACACCGGGGAGCTGTTTTTT.

The V call is TRBV20-1, the J call TRBJ2-3, with 12 bases fitting TRBD2. The length of the CDR3 is 18 residues. Unmatched junction bases numbered 12, after V lost 0 bases and J lost 5 bases. Germline CDR1 DFQATT, CDR2 SNEGSKA (reference sequence). CDR3 DNA sequence: TGCAGTGCTAGAGAGTTGGGGCGGACTAGCGGGGTCCAAGATACGCAGTATTTT. Translation gives CSARELGRTSGVQDTQYF.

This clonotype was counted a few times. This rearrangement joins TRBV28 to TRBJ2-7, with D possibly TRBD1 on 6 matching bases. Trimming pared 4 bases from V and 5 bases from J, leaving 21 bases between. Germline V gene sequence: CDR1 MDHEN, CDR2 SYDVKM. CDR3 length: 16 residues. The CDR3 spells CASSSATQGALDEQYF. The CDR3 DNA reads TGTGCCAGCAGTTCCGCAACACAGGGTGCTCTGGACGAGCAGTACTTC.

This clonotype was seen a handful of times. The rearrangement joins TRBV6-2 or TRBV6-3 to TRBJ2-3, with D maybe TRBD2 (5 bases). The CDR3 contains 11 residues. CDR1 and CDR2 (germline): MNHEY, SVGEGT. V lost 4 bases and J 10 bases, leaving 9 bases between the germline ends. CDR3 bases: TGTGCCAGCAGTTGGACTGAAGCGCAGTATTTT. Protein sequence: CASSWTEAQYF.

The gene calls are TRBV20-1 and TRBJ2-3; 7 bases map to TRBD2. The V and J ends lost 5 bases and 1 base, in that order; junction bases with no gene match: 9. The CDR3 covers 15 residues. Germline V gives CDR1 DFQATT, CDR2 SNEGSKA (reference sequence). For the CDR3, the DNA is TGCAGTGCTGGCGGGGGTCTAGCGGGCACAGATACGCAGTATTTT. Translated, it gives CSAGGGLAGTDTQYF.

The chain employs TRBV18 and TRBJ1-4; D perhaps matches TRBD1 (5 bases). The CDR3 consists of 19 residues. The germline V gene has CDR1 KGHSH and CDR2 LQKENI. Trimming pared 2 bases from V and 0 bases from J, leaving 19 bases between. The CDR3 DNA is TGTGCCAGCTCACCAACCTCCGGGACGAGGGGTTCAACTAATGAAAAACTGTTTTTT. Protein product: CASSPTSGTRGSTNEKLFF. Full variable domain (rest looked up from reference TRBV18 and TRBJ1-4): NAGVMQNPRHLVRRRGQEARLRCSPMKGHSHVYWYRQLPEEGLKFMVYLQKENIIDESGMPKERFSAEFPKEGPSILRIQQVVRGDSAAYFCASSPTSGTRGSTNEKLFFGSGTQLSVL.

This clonotype has only a few counts. The gene calls are TRBV7-2 and TRBJ2-3; D unresolved. CDR1 SGHTA and CDR2 FQGNSA come from the germline V gene. This CDR3 contains 15 residues. V was clipped by 5 bases and J by 2 bases, with 14 bases between them. Here the CDR3 DNA reads TGTGCCAGCAGCCCTCTAGGTGTCCCCACAGATACGCAGTATTTT. Protein product: CASSPLGVPTDTQYF. Full variable domain (rest looked up from reference TRBV7-2 and TRBJ2-3): GAGVSQSPSNKVTEKGKDVELRCDPISGHTALYWYRQSLGQGLEFLIYFQGNSAPDKSGLPSDRFSAERTGGSVSTLTIQRTQQEDSAVYLCASSPLGVPTDTQYFGPGTRLTVL.

This clonotype showed up many times. The V call is TRBV11-3, the J call TRBJ2-6; D uncertain. The length of the CDR3 is 13 residues. From germline, CDR1 is SGHNT and CDR2 YENEEA. The V gene lost 1 base and the J gene lost 2 bases, with 0 bases spanning the gap. The CDR3 DNA reads as TGTGCCAGCAGCTTAGCTGGGGCCAACGTCCTGACTTTC. It translates to CASSLAGANVLTF. The whole variable domain, filled in from reference TRBV11-3 and TRBJ2-6, reads EAGVVQSPRYKIIEKKQPVAFWCNPISGHNTLYWYLQNLGQGPELLIRYENEEAVDDSQLPKDRFSAERLKGVDSTLKIQPAELGDSAVYLCASSLAGANVLTFGAGSRLTVL.

V and J are TRBV28 and TRBJ1-5; perhaps TRBD1 as D (6 bases). Germline V gene sequence: CDR1 MDHEN, CDR2 SYDVKM. V gave up 6 bases and J gave up 5 bases, with 11 bases separating them. This CDR3 has 13 residues. CDR3 DNA: TGTGCCAGCAGGGACAGTGACCATCAGCCCCAGCATTTT. It yields the protein CASRDSDHQPQHF.

The chain uses TRBV6-5 and TRBJ2-5, with 11 bases that match TRBD2. V lost 6 bases to trimming and J lost 5 bases; unmatched junction nucleotides: 14. Germline V gives CDR1 MNHEY, CDR2 SVGAGI. The CDR3 is 17 amino acids. Written as DNA, the CDR3 is TGTGCCAGCAGCCCTATCACTAGCGGGAGAAGCGGTGAGACCCAGTACTTC. Its protein product is CASSPITSGRSGETQYF.

This clonotype was observed a handful of times. The V and J genes are TRBV12-5 and TRBJ2-7; 12 bases are a match to TRBD2. This CDR3 region has 16 residues. Germline CDR1 reads LGHNT; CDR2 reads FRNRAP. Trimming cost V 6 bases and J 2 bases; bases outside gene matches: 8. CDR3 sequence: CASGRLAGASAYEQYF. The CDR3 DNA is TGTGCTAGTGGGAGACTAGCGGGAGCCTCGGCCTACGAGCAGTACTTC. Drawing the rest from reference TRBV12-5 and TRBJ2-7, the complete variable domain is DARVTQTPRHKVTEMGQEVTMRCQPILGHNTVFWYRQTMMQGLELLAYFRNRAPLDDSGMPKDRFSAEMPDATLATLKIQPSEPRDSAVYFCASGRLAGASAYEQYFGPGTRLTVT.

The rearrangement joins TRBV29-1 to TRBJ2-3; D unclear. The germline gives CDR1 SQVTM, CDR2 ANQGSEA. The ends were cut back, 3 bases at V and 0 bases at J, with 4 bases in the middle. CDR3 length equals 12 residues. This CDR3 reads CSVDVSTDTQYF. CDR3 sequence (DNA): TGCAGCGTTGACGTAAGCACAGATACGCAGTATTTT.

This clonotype appeared a few times. CDR3 sequence: CASSLGTGAVNEQYF. In DNA, the CDR3 is TGCGCCAGCAGCTTGGGGACAGGCGCGGTAAACGAGCAGTACTTC. The chain combines TRBV5-1 with TRBJ2-7; 7 bases map to TRBD1. CDR1 is SGHRS, CDR2 YFSETQ, per germline. The length of the CDR3 is 15 residues. V lost 0 bases, J lost 5 bases, and 8 bases stayed unmatched.

This chain joins TRBV3-1 and TRBJ2-7; 10 bases are a match to TRBD1. The J segment lost 4 bases and the V segment lost 1 base, leaving 7 bases of the junction unmatched. There are 16 residues in the CDR3. The germline V gene has CDR1 LGHDT and CDR2 YNNKEL (reference sequence). The CDR3 DNA is TGTGCCAGCAGCCAAGGGTACGGACAGGGGGTTTACGAGCAGTACTTC. Translated: CASSQGYGQGVYEQYF.

The J gene is TRBJ1-5, the V gene TRBV28; TRBD1 aligns across 7 bases. The V segment lost 5 bases and the J segment 5 bases; nucleotides outside the gene matches: 6. CDR1 and CDR2 (germline): MDHEN, SYDVKM. CDR3 length equals 14 residues. The CDR3: CASSKGQSYQPQHF. CDR3 in DNA: TGTGCCAGCAGTAAGGGACAGTCCTATCAGCCCCAGCATTTT.

In this sample, this clonotype turned up a few times. The chain carries TRBV7-9 and TRBJ2-3; TRBD2 agrees at 7 bases. The junction had 5 bases not matched to a gene; V was cut back by 5 bases and J by 3 bases. Germline loops: CDR1 SEHNR, CDR2 FQNEAQ (reference sequence). The CDR3 has 14 amino acids. The CDR3 sequence: CASSAGVGTDTQYF. The CDR3 nucleotides read TGTGCCAGCAGCGCGGGAGTTGGGACAGATACGCAGTATTTT.

The chain joins TRBV12-3 or TRBV12-4 to TRBJ1-1; 8 bases align to TRBD1. This CDR3 is 12 amino acids long. Unmatched junction bases numbered 10, after V lost 6 bases and J lost 13 bases. CDR3 sequence (DNA): TGTGCCAGCAGACCGGGACAGGATGTCATTTTCTTT. Its protein is CASRPGQDVIFF.